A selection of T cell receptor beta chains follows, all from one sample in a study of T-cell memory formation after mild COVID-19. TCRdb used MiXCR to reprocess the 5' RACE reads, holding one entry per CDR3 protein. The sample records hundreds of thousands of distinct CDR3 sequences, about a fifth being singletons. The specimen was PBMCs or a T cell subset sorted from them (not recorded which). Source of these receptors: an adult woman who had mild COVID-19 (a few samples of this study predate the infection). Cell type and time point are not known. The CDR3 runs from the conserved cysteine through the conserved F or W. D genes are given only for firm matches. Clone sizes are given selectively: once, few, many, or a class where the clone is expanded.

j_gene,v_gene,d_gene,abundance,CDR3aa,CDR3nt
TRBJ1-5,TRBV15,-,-,CATHSGGGPNNQPQHF,TGTGCCACCCACTCGGGGGGGGGGCCGAACAATCAGCCCCAGCATTTT
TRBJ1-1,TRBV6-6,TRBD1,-,CASSYSGQGNTEAFF,TGTGCCAGCAGTTACTCGGGACAGGGGAACACTGAAGCTTTCTTT
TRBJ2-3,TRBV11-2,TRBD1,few,CASSLGGQTSTDTQYF,TGTGCCAGCAGCTTAGGGGGACAGACTAGCACAGATACGCAGTATTTT
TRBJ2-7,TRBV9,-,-,CASSGDGSEEQYF,TGTGCCAGCAGCGGTGATGGGTCCGAGGAGCAGTACTTC
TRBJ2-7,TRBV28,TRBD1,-,CASSSRGTGSSYEQYF,TGTGCCAGCAGCTCTCGCGGGACAGGGTCTTCCTACGAGCAGTACTTC
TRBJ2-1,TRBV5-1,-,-,CASRRGDSPHEQFF,TGCGCCAGCAGGAGGGGGGACTCCCCACATGAGCAGTTCTTC
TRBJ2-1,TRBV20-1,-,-,CSARVGDPSSYNEQFF,TGCAGTGCTAGAGTTGGGGACCCTAGCTCCTACAATGAGCAGTTCTTC
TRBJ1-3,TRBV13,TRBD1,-,CASSPTDRVTGLLTTPSGNTIYF,TGTGCCAGCAGCCCAACGGACAGGGTGACTGGTTTACTAACCACCCCCTCTGGAAACACCATATATTTT
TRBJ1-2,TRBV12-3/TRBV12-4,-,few,CASSLQGHYGYTF,TGTGCCAGCAGTTTACAGGGGCACTATGGCTACACCTTC
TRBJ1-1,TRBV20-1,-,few,CSAPRENTEAFF,TGCAGTGCGCCCAGGGAGAACACTGAAGCTTTCTTT
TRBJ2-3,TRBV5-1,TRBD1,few,CASSLVFQGEDTQYF,TGCGCCAGCAGCTTGGTTTTTCAGGGGGAAGATACGCAGTATTTT
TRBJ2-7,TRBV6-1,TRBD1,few,CASSDSGQGIYEQYF,TGTGCCAGCAGTGATAGTGGACAGGGAATCTACGAGCAGTACTTC